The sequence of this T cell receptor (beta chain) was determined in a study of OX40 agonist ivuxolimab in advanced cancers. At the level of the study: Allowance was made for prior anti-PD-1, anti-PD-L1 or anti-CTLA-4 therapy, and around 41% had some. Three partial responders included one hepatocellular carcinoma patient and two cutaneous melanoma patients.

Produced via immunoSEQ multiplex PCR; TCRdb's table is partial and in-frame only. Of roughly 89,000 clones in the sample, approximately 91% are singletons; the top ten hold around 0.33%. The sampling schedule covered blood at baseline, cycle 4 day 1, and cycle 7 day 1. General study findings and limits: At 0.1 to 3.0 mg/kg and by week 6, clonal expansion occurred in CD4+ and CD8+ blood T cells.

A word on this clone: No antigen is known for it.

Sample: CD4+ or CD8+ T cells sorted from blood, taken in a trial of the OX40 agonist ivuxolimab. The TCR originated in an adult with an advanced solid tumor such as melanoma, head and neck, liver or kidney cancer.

CDR3 bases: TGTGCCAGCTCACCACCCTCGGAACTCAAAAACATTCAGTACTTC. Translated, it gives CASSPPSELKNIQYF. The chain joins TRBV18 to TRBJ2-4; D not certain. The germline V gene encodes CDR1 KGHSH and CDR2 LQKENI. The CDR3 sequence is 15 residues long. The ends were cut back, 0 bases at V and 3 bases at J, with 9 bases in the middle.